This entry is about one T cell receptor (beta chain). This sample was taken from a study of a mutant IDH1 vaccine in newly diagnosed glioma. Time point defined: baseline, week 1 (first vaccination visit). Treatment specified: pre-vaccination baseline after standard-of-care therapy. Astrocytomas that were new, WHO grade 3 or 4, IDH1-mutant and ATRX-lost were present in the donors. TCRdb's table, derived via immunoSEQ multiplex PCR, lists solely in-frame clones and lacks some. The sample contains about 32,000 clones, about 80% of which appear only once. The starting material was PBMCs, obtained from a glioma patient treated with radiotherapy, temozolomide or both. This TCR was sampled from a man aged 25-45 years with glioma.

The CDR3 nucleotides read TGCGCCAGCAGCCAAGCTTTCCGGGGCCTCTACGAGCAGTACTTC. Encoded protein: CASSQAFRGLYEQYF. This sequence joins TRBV4-3 and TRBJ2-7, with D perhaps matching TRBD1 or TRBD2 (5 bases each). Per germline, CDR1 LGHNA and CDR2 YSLEER. Trimming stripped 1 base from V and 3 bases from J, with 13 bases between. The CDR3 contains 15 residues.